This T cell receptor beta chain was observed in a study of cytomegalovirus exposure and HLA in healthy donors (TCRdb year 2017). As for the study more broadly: According to a later analysis, one platform produced both the roughly 130 validation repertoires and the roughly 640 repertoires of the first cohort. A separate validation cohort of roughly 110 different subjects was used in addition to the roughly 620-subject first cohort. The study aimed to test whether cataloging public T cell receptors could reveal signatures of past pathogen exposure. The study combined high-throughput TCR immunosequencing, statistical association of individual TCRs with disease status, and machine learning to predict cytomegalovirus infection status.

To note about this clone: There is no known antigen for this receptor. No much larger clonotype is one base removed from it; base qualities were not supplied.

Donors formed part of the validation cohort, which comprised over a hundred subjects and was distinct from the first cohort of several hundred subjects. As encoded in the germline V gene (reference sequence), CDR1 is SEHNR while CDR2 is FQNEAQ. The CDR3 holds 15 amino acids from the cysteine to the phenylalanine. Only the CDR3 DNA stays, 45 bases, in frame from base 1. Germline trimming: 1 base from V, 3 bases from J; junction bases outside gene matches: 3. Library generation was performed with the immunoSEQ multiplex PCR assay. In the original analysis: To diagnose cytomegalovirus status from the catalog of TCR beta chain sequences, a statistical classification framework was built. TCRdb took over this immuneACCESS table, retaining in-frame rearrangements with V and J assigned. Such tables are incomplete; in checked studies, under half of the missing clones stem from an unresolved V gene, and the remainder is unexplained. V and J calls and clone size are those listed in that table; D and trimming were worked out from the DNA. The sample records 250,000 to 400,000 clones, around 90% of which are singletons. In total, the top ten clones hold roughly 0.96% of the sample.

General study outcomes and caveats: It was suggested by the authors that the approach could potentially be generalized to other disease states and immunological phenotypes. In vitro tests confirmed that a few of the cytomegalovirus-associated TCR beta chains recognize cytomegalovirus antigens. The validation cohort had no HLA typing available for a later analysis, so co-occurrence within that cohort was assessed over all 110 or so repertoires. In a later analysis, TCRs clustered in the first cohort were found to also tend to co-occur in the 120 or so validation repertoires, with approximately 93% of cluster scores above 0. Across donors, most TCR sequences were observed very rarely, whereas some public TCRs were present in many individuals. A total of fewer than 200 TCR beta chains were listed by the study as associated with cytomegalovirus. The classifier was reported to diagnose cytomegalovirus status with high specificity and sensitivity in both the original and validation cohorts.

This TCR was recovered from a man younger than 40 in good health and CMV-seronegative. The sample taken for sequencing was PBMCs. The chain employs TRBV7-9 and TRBJ2-5; TRBD1 fits 9 bases in the junction. The DNA is TGTGCCAGCAGCTTAGTGACAGGGGGAAAAGAGACCCAGTACTTC. This is translated as CASSLVTGGKETQYF.